Each of the 21 T cell receptor beta chains below was sequenced from the same sample in a study of early stage breast cancer tumors (dated by TCRdb to about 2017). Library method: the immunoSEQ multiplex PCR assay. As stored in TCRdb, this immuneACCESS dataset retains in-frame rearrangements with V and J assigned. A fraction of the clones does not appear; measured against another copy, unresolved V genes explain less than half of the discrepancy, and the remainder lacks a known reason. For this sample the table gives 40,000 to 60,000 clones, of which 78% were detected only once. The ten largest make up roughly 3% of the sample. The specimen sequenced was blood. All receptors come from a person aged 35-50 years with breast cancer.

The V and J genes are TRBV10-2 and TRBJ2-7; 10 bases agree with TRBD2. V was pared by 3 bases and J by 4 bases, with 15 bases of the junction left unmatched. The germline gives CDR1 WSHSY, CDR2 SAAADI. The CDR3 runs 18 residues. Here the CDR3 DNA reads TGCGCCAGCAGTGATTACGGTCTCAAGCGGGAGGGGAAATACGAGCAGTACTTC. This translates into CASSDYGLKREGKYEQYF.

The V and J genes are TRBV19 and TRBJ2-5; 10 bases align to TRBD2. This CDR3 has 15 amino acids. V lost 9 bases and J lost 4; bases outside the gene matches: 11. Per germline, CDR1 LNHDA and CDR2 SQIVND (reference sequence). The DNA of the CDR3 is TGTGCCAGCACCACCTCTAGCGGGAGTACAGAGACCCAGTACTTC. Encoded protein: CASTTSSGSTETQYF.

The genes are TRBV19 and TRBJ2-3; the D gene is possibly TRBD1 (5 bases). The CDR3 runs 14 residues. CDR1 and CDR2 from the germline V gene are LNHDA and SQIVND (reference sequence). Between the trimmed V and J ends, which lost 5 bases and 0 bases, there was a span of 9 bases. The CDR3 bases are TGTGCCAGTAGTGCCAGGGTTAGCACAGATACGCAGTATTTT. Translation gives CASSARVSTDTQYF.

The chain couples TRBV6-4 to TRBJ2-2; no reliable D call. Trimming took 4 bases from V and 1 from J, leaving 7 bases between them. The CDR3 extends over 14 amino acids. Germline V lookup: CDR1 MRHNA, CDR2 SNTAGT. The CDR3 sequence is CASSALENTGELFF. CDR3 sequence (DNA): TGTGCCAGCAGTGCCTTGGAGAACACCGGGGAGCTGTTTTTT.

This sequence joins TRBV30 and TRBJ2-7; D is ambiguous. V was cut by 0 bases and J by 5 bases, with 11 bases left in between. In germline, CDR1 is GTSNPN, CDR2 SVGIG (reference sequence). The CDR3 runs 13 residues. CDR3: CAWSVLPIHEQYF. CDR3 DNA sequence: TGTGCCTGGAGTGTCCTCCCGATCCACGAGCAGTACTTC.

The chain links TRBV7-9 to TRBJ1-4; no firm D call. Germline CDR1 is SEHNR and CDR2 is FQNEAQ (reference sequence). Trimming took off 1 base at V and 12 bases at J, with 0 bases between the two ends. The CDR3 loop spans 9 amino acids. The DNA of the CDR3 is TGTGCCAGCAGCTTAGAACTGTTTTTT. It encodes CASSLELFF.

This clone was recorded a few times. The chain uses TRBV18 and TRBJ1-2; weak D call: TRBD1 (5 bases). The germline V gene encodes CDR1 KGHSH and CDR2 LQKENI. Trimming pared 3 bases from V and 7 bases from J, leaving 12 bases between. The CDR3 spans 13 residues. The CDR3 sequence is CASSPPQAIGYTF. The CDR3, as DNA: TGTGCCAGCTCACCTCCACAGGCTATTGGCTACACCTTC. Filled out from reference TRBV18 and TRBJ1-2, the complete variable domain reads NAGVMQNPRHLVRRRGQEARLRCSPMKGHSHVYWYRQLPEEGLKFMVYLQKENIIDESGMPKERFSAEFPKEGPSILRIQQVVRGDSAAYFCASSPPQAIGYTFGSGTRLTVV.

Only a few counts were recorded for this clone. The chain recombines TRBV10-3 with TRBJ1-2; no clear D. The V end lost 3 bases, the J end lost 4 bases, and 9 bases lay between the germline ends. The germline gives CDR1 ENHRY, CDR2 SYGVKD. CDR3 length: 13 residues. CDR3 DNA: TGTGCCATCAGTGATGAAGAGAGCTATGGCTACACCTTC. Encoded protein: CAISDEESYGYTF.

The rearrangement uses TRBV6-5 and TRBJ2-5; a possible D gene is TRBD1 (5 bases). CDR3 length: 15 residues. From germline, CDR1 is MNHEY and CDR2 SVGAGI. The V end was cut by 6 bases, the J end by 1 base, with 15 bases between. The CDR3 region is CASRLDRNFQETQYF. The CDR3 DNA reads TGTGCCAGCAGACTCGACAGAAATTTCCAAGAGACCCAGTACTTC.

V gene TRBV19 combines with J gene TRBJ2-7; maybe TRBD2 (5 bases). Between the trimmed V and J ends, which lost 9 bases and 6 bases, there was a span of 15 bases. The CDR3 has 12 amino acids. Germline assignment: CDR1 LNHDA and CDR2 SQIVND (reference sequence). For the CDR3, the DNA is TGTGCCAGGACCACTAGTAGTGGCGAGCAGTACTTC. Translated, it gives CARTTSSGEQYF.

This chain joins TRBV6-1 and TRBJ2-3; 8 bases match TRBD1. The CDR3 is 16 residues long. Trimming removed 4 bases from V and 2 bases from J; junction bases left unmatched: 8. The germline CDR1 and CDR2 sequences are MNHNS and SASEGT. The CDR3, as DNA: TGTGCCAGCAGTGGACGGACAGGGCGGTCCACAGATACGCAGTATTTT. Translation: CASSGRTGRSTDTQYF.

This chain links TRBV29-1 with TRBJ2-7, with 7 positions matching TRBD2. The CDR3 has 13 amino acids. Germline-derived CDR1 and CDR2 are SQVTM and ANQGSEA. Germline trimming cut 3 bases from V and 3 bases from J; bases unmatched to any gene: 5. CDR3 bases: TGCAGCGTTGAGGAGCGGGGTAGCTACGAGCAGTACTTC. Translating gives CSVEERGSYEQYF.

Here the CDR3 reads CASSWVGGPETQYF. The CDR3 bases are TGTGCCAGCAGCTGGGTTGGGGGGCCAGAGACCCAGTACTTC. The V gene is TRBV11-3, the J gene TRBJ2-5; D possibly uses TRBD1 or TRBD2 (6 bases each). The germline CDR1 and CDR2 sequences are SGHNT and YENEEA. V was shortened by 4 bases and J by 4 bases, with 13 bases between the two germline ends. The CDR3 has 14 amino acids.

This clone appeared a few times. This chain links TRBV6-5 with TRBJ2-2; no reliable D call. Trimming left V 8 bases short and J 2 bases short, with 6 bases between. Germline CDR1 MNHEY, CDR2 SVGAGI. The length of the CDR3 is 12 residues. The CDR3 DNA sequence: TGTGCCAGCGGCGTCAACACCGGGGAGCTGTTTTTT. It yields the protein CASGVNTGELFF.

V gene TRBV27 combines with J gene TRBJ2-1, with unresolved D. Per germline, CDR1 MNHEY and CDR2 SMNVEV (reference sequence). The CDR3 consists of 15 residues. The V end was cut by 4 bases, the J end by 0 bases, with 10 bases between. CDR3 protein: CASSSRPGSYNEQFF. In nucleotides, the CDR3 is TGTGCCAGCAGTTCTCGACCGGGCTCCTACAATGAGCAGTTCTTC.

The sample holds a few counts of this clone. V is TRBV30 and J is TRBJ2-7, with unresolved D. The germline gives CDR1 GTSNPN, CDR2 SVGIG (reference sequence). The V and J ends lost 3 bases and 0 bases respectively, with 6 bases between them. This CDR3 spans 12 amino acids. Here the CDR3 DNA reads TGTGCCTGGAGCCCCAGCTCCTACGAGCAGTACTTC. It codes for CAWSPSSYEQYF. The full variable domain, completed using reference TRBV30 and TRBJ2-7, is SQTIHQWPATLVQPVGSPLSLECTVEGTSNPNLYWYRQAAGRGLQLLFYSVGIGQISSEVPQNLSASRPQDRQFILSSKKLLLSDSGFYLCAWSPSSYEQYFGPGTRLTVT.

The chain carries TRBV4-1 and TRBJ2-7; no definite D call. CDR1 is MGHRA, CDR2 YSYEKL, per germline. The CDR3 contains 13 residues. V gave up 4 bases and J gave up 4 bases, with 11 bases separating them. The CDR3 protein is CASSPRVEYEQYF. CDR3 bases: TGCGCCAGCAGCCCCCGGGTTGAATACGAGCAGTACTTC.

J is TRBJ2-7 and V is TRBV6-1; 8 bases fit TRBD2. Germline V CDR1 and CDR2: MNHNS, SASEGT. This CDR3 is built from 12 residues. V was clipped by 2 bases and J by 7 bases; unmatched bases: 1. CDR3 DNA: TGTGCCAGCAGTGAACGGGGGGGGGAGCAGTACTTC. This codes for CASSERGGEQYF.

This clone was seen only a few times. The chain carries TRBV6-4 and TRBJ1-1; D remains unclear. In germline, CDR1 is MRHNA, CDR2 SNTAGT. The germline V and J ends were trimmed by 3 bases and 3 bases, with 8 bases remaining between them. The CDR3 spans 13 residues. The CDR3 loop is CASSETDDTEAFF. CDR3 in DNA: TGTGCCAGCAGTGAGACGGATGACACTGAAGCTTTCTTT.

In its sample, this clone was seen a few times. Different DNA sequences within this sample yield the same CDR3. The chain recombines TRBV7-2 with TRBJ1-1; D gene uncertain. The CDR3 is made up of 13 amino acids. The V gene lost 7 bases and the J gene lost 2 bases, with 11 bases spanning the gap. The germline gives CDR1 SGHTA, CDR2 FQGNSA. This chain's CDR3 is CASTPVLNTEAFF. CDR3 nucleotide sequence: TGTGCCAGCACCCCGGTATTAAACACTGAAGCTTTCTTT.

As regards this clone: The junction does not match germline at one end; this may be a read error. The same CDR3 arises from other DNA sequences in this sample as well. The chain is built from TRBV11-2 and TRBJ2-1, with 8 bases fitting TRBD2. Germline CDR1 and CDR2: SGHAT and FQNNGV. This CDR3 region has 15 residues. The CDR3 DNA is TGTGCCAGCAGCTTAGAAGCGGGAGACTACAATGAACAGTTCTTC. Amino acids: CASSLEAGDYNEQFF. The full variable domain, rest sourced from reference TRBV11-2 and TRBJ2-1, is EAGVAQSPRYKIIEKRQSVAFWCNPISGHATLYWYQQILGQGPKLLIQFQNNGVVDDSQLPKDRFSAERLKGVDSTLKIQPAKLEDSAVYLCASSLEAGDYNEQFFGPGTRLTVL.